The rows below give T cell receptor beta chains drawn from one sample of a study of T cells in Graves' hyperthyroidism and ophthalmopathy. Each CDR3 protein is one row after TCRdb ran MiXCR on the multiplex PCR reads. The table shows some 300,000 distinct CDR3 sequences, with roughly an eighth occurring only once. Input material: blood. These receptors came from a woman aged 40 to 55 with Graves' hyperthyroidism. Each CDR3 is given with its conserved first and last residue. The order of the fields is V gene, D gene, clone size, J gene, CDR3 protein, CDR3 DNA. A D gene is named only where the DNA matches it firmly. Only part of the rows carry a size: once, few, many, or a class if the clone is expanded.

TRBV18	NA	many	TRBJ2-5	CASSVGTYQETQYF	TGTGCCAGCTCAGTCGGGACATACCAAGAGACCCAGTACTTC
TRBV2	NA	many	TRBJ2-4	CASGDMVNIQYF	TGTGCCAGCGGGGACATGGTGAACATTCAGTACTTC
TRBV28	TRBD1	many	TRBJ1-6	CASSSGQVYSPLHF	TGTGCCAGCAGTTCGGGACAGGTTTATTCACCCCTCCACTTT
TRBV19	TRBD2	many	TRBJ2-1	CASSPRTSGTNEQFF	TGTGCCAGTAGTCCACGGACTAGCGGGACCAATGAGCAGTTCTTC
TRBV18	NA	many	TRBJ1-4	CASSPRQGFANEKLFF	TGTGCCAGCTCACCACGGCAAGGGTTCGCTAATGAAAAACTGTTTTTT
TRBV28	NA	many	TRBJ2-7	CATIPLGRSYEQYF	TGTGCCACCATTCCACTGGGGAGGTCCTACGAGCAGTACTTC
TRBV5-1	NA	many	TRBJ2-7	CASSAGQPSYEQYF	TGCGCCAGCAGCGCGGGACAGCCCTCCTACGAGCAGTACTTC
TRBV7-9	TRBD1	NA	TRBJ2-3	CASSDRAPGTDTQYF	TGTGCCAGCAGCGACAGGGCCCCTGGCACAGATACGCAGTATTTT
TRBV10-3	TRBD2	many	TRBJ2-1	CAISEASGGYNEQFF	TGTGCCATCAGTGAGGCTAGCGGGGGATACAATGAGCAGTTCTTC
TRBV28	NA	many	TRBJ1-1	CASSHSVNTEAFF	TGTGCCAGCAGTCACTCAGTAAACACTGAAGCTTTCTTT
TRBV11-1	TRBD2	many	TRBJ2-7	CASSSRKREYYEQYF	TGTGCCAGCAGCAGTCGTAAGCGGGAGTACTACGAGCAGTACTTC
TRBV19	TRBD1	NA	TRBJ1-6	CASSIRGEDSPLHF	TGTGCCAGTAGTATCAGGGGGGAGGATTCACCCCTCCACTTT
TRBV6-2/TRBV6-3	NA	many	TRBJ2-1	CASSYSLGNEQFF	TGTGCCAGCAGTTACTCGCTGGGTAATGAGCAGTTCTTC
TRBV27	NA	few	TRBJ1-5	CASSSGPMGQPQHF	TGTGCCAGCAGTTCGGGCCCGATGGGTCAGCCCCAGCATTTT
TRBV2	TRBD1	many	TRBJ2-1	CASSGTASYNEQFF	TGTGCCAGCAGCGGGACAGCCTCCTACAATGAGCAGTTCTTC
TRBV7-2	TRBD2	many	TRBJ2-6	CASSRTSVRSGANVLTF	TGTGCCAGCAGCCGGACTAGCGTGCGCTCTGGGGCCAACGTCCTGACTTTC
TRBV25-1	NA	NA	TRBJ2-7	CASSESAGPEEQYF	TGTGCCAGCAGTGAATCGGCAGGTCCGGAGGAGCAGTACTTC
TRBV7-9	TRBD1	few	TRBJ2-7	CASSLQGAMALPYEQYF	TGTGCCAGCAGCTTGCAGGGGGCCATGGCCCTACCCTACGAGCAGTACTTC
TRBV5-1	NA	many	TRBJ2-7	CASSMVASYEQYF	TGCGCCAGCAGCATGGTGGCCTCCTACGAGCAGTACTTC
TRBV20-1	TRBD1	many	TRBJ1-2	CSARQQGRYGYTF	TGCAGTGCTAGACAACAGGGGCGGTATGGCTACACCTTC